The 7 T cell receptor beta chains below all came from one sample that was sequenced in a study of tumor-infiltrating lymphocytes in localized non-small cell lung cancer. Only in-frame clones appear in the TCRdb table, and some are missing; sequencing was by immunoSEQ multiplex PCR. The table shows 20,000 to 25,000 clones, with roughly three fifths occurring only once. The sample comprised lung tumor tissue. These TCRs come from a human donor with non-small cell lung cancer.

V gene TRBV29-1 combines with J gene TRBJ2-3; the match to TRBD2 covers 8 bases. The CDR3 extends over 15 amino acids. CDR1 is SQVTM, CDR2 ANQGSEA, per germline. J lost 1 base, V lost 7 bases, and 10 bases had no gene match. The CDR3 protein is CSAKRAGGGTDTQYF. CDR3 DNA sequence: TGCAGCGCCAAGCGGGCGGGAGGCGGCACAGATACGCAGTATTTT.

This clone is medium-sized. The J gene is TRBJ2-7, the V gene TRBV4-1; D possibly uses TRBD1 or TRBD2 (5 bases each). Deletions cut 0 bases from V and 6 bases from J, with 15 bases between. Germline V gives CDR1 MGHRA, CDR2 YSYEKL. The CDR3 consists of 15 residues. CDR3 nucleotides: TGCGCCAGCAGCCAAGATCCCGTGACAGCGGTCGAGCAGTACTTC. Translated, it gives CASSQDPVTAVEQYF.

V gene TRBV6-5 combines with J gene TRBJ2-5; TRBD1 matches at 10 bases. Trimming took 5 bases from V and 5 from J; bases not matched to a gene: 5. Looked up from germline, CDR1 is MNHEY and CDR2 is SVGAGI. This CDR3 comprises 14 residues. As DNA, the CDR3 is TGTGCCAGCAGTACTGACAGGGGGCCGGAGACCCAGTACTTC. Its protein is CASSTDRGPETQYF.

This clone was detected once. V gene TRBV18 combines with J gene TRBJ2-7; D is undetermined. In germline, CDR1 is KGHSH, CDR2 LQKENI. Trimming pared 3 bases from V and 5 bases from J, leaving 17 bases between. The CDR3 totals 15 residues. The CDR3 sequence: CASSPRLAALDEQYF. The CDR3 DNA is TGTGCCAGCTCACCCCGCCTGGCGGCCCTGGACGAGCAGTACTTC.

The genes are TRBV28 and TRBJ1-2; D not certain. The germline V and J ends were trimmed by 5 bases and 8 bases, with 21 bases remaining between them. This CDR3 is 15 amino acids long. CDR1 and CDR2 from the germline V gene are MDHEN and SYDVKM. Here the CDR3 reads CASSLPQRPSEGYTF. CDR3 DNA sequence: TGTGCCAGCAGTCTCCCCCAGAGGCCGTCAGAAGGCTACACCTTC.

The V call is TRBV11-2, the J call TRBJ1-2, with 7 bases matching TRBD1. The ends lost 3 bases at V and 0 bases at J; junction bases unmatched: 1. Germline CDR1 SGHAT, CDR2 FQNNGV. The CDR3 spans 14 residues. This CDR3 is CASSFGTANYGYTF. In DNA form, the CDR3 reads TGTGCCAGCAGCTTCGGGACAGCTAACTATGGCTACACCTTC. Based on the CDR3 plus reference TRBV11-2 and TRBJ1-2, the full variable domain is EAGVAQSPRYKIIEKRQSVAFWCNPISGHATLYWYQQILGQGPKLLIQFQNNGVVDDSQLPKDRFSAERLKGVDSTLKIQPAKLEDSAVYLCASSFGTANYGYTFGSGTRLTVV.

CDR3 sequence reads: CASSVGGGDNEQFF. The CDR3 coding sequence is TGTGCCAGCAGCGTAGGTGGAGGGGACAATGAGCAGTTCTTC. The gene calls are TRBV9 and TRBJ2-1, with D possibly matching TRBD2 (6 bases). Trimming removed 0 bases at V and 5 bases at J, with 9 bases between. The CDR3 totals 14 residues. Germline CDR1 reads SGDLS; CDR2 reads YYNGEE.